This TCR beta chain comes out of a study of beta chain features in type 1 diabetes. The wider study: Cell yields, gender and age were comparable in patients and healthy donors. Study-wide results and limits: Researchers report that Type 1 diabetes patients had moderately but significantly shorter TCRB CDR3s across all four CD4+ subsets. Cells with high TCR expression could be over-represented by cDNA sequencing.

In regard to this clone: Antigen specificity is unknown.

The whole isolated RNA underwent reverse transcription, so sequencing captured expressed TCRB transcripts. Sequencing used immunoSEQ multiplex PCR; TCRdb keeps in-frame clones, though not all of them. The table includes about 250,000 clones, approximately 10% detected once. This clonotype was sampled from a man aged 30 to 39 with type 1 diabetes. The specimen was naive CD4+ T cells from blood.

The CDR3 nucleotides read TGTGCCAGCACCCCAGGGCAGCGGGGCTATGGCTACACCTTC. Protein product: CASTPGQRGYGYTF. The rearrangement links TRBV6-5 to TRBJ1-2, with D possibly TRBD1 on 5 matching bases. Germline V CDR1 and CDR2: MNHEY, SVGAGI. The CDR3 is made up of 14 amino acids. The germline V and J ends were trimmed by 7 bases and 4 bases, with 16 bases remaining between them.